A single sample gave rise to the 23 T cell receptor beta chains below, sequenced in a study of T cell changes during pregnancy in multiple sclerosis. The protocol was immunoSEQ multiplex PCR, while the TCRdb copy is restricted to in-frame clones and leaves out a portion. Of approximately 97,000 clones in the sample, 90% are singletons; the top ten hold over 0.6%. The input for sequencing was peripheral blood, taken in the second trimester of pregnancy. The receptors were sampled from a female donor in good health, enrolled as a control in a pregnancy study.

Regarding this clone: This may come from a read error, since a much larger clone is one base off. Other DNA sequences within the sample encode an identical CDR3. The rearrangement links TRBV6-5 to TRBJ1-1; 7 nucleotides line up with TRBD1. CDR1 is MNHEY and CDR2 is SVGAGI in the germline V gene. The CDR3 totals 14 residues. V dropped 6 bases and J dropped 5; count of bases not matched to a gene: 9. The CDR3 here is CASRSRDSYTEAFF. Written as DNA, the CDR3 is TGTGCCAGCAGATCCCGGGACAGCTATACTGAAGCTTTCTTT.

The genes are TRBV15 and TRBJ2-1; the match to TRBD2 covers 7 bases. Germline lookup yields CDR1 LNHNV and CDR2 YYDKDF (reference sequence). This CDR3 spans 14 amino acids. V was pared by 1 base and J by 7 bases, with 4 bases of the junction left unmatched. The CDR3 loop is CATSRVTSVNEQFF. The CDR3 DNA sequence: TGTGCCACCAGCAGAGTCACTAGCGTAAATGAGCAGTTCTTC.

This chain joins TRBV2 and TRBJ1-5; D may be TRBD1 (5 bases). In germline, CDR1 is SNHLY, CDR2 FYNNEI. V was shortened by 4 bases and J by 3 bases, with 13 bases between the two germline ends. CDR3 length: 15 residues. The CDR3 region is CASSGQGGFNQPQHF. For the CDR3, the DNA is TGTGCCAGCAGTGGGCAGGGCGGTTTCAATCAGCCCCAGCATTTT.

The DNA of the CDR3 is TGTGCCAGCAGTTTATCGGAGGGATGGCCTGGCGAGACCCAGTACTTC. As protein: CASSLSEGWPGETQYF. This chain uses TRBV27 with TRBJ2-5, with TRBD2 as a possible D gene (6 bases). Germline V gene data show CDR1 as MNHEY and CDR2 as SMNVEV (reference sequence). V was trimmed by 0 bases and J by 5 bases, leaving 16 bases between them. This CDR3 spans 16 amino acids.

The V gene is TRBV27, the J gene TRBJ2-1; 16 bases are shared with TRBD2. The CDR3 runs to 17 residues. Germline V gene lookup returns CDR1 MNHEY and CDR2 SMNVEV (reference sequence). V shed 4 bases, J shed 7 bases, and the junction held 7 bases outside the gene matches. CDR3 in DNA: TGTGCCAGCAGTTCCAACGTGGGACTAGCGGGAGGGAATGAGCAGTTCTTC. This codes for CASSSNVGLAGGNEQFF.

In this sample, this clone turned up once. The rearrangement joins TRBV6-5 to TRBJ1-6; 11 nucleotides match TRBD1. V lost 2 bases and J lost 8; bases outside the gene matches: 2. The CDR3 sequence is 15 residues long. Germline V CDR1 and CDR2: MNHEY, SVGAGI. CDR3 DNA: TGTGCCAGCAGTTACGGGGACAGGGGGGATTCACCCCTCCACTTT. Translating it yields CASSYGDRGDSPLHF.

The CDR3 sequence: CASSPGQGVNQPQHF. For the CDR3, the DNA is TGTGCCAGCTCACCGGGACAGGGGGTAAATCAGCCCCAGCATTTT. This sequence joins TRBV18 and TRBJ1-5, with 11 bases matching TRBD1. The CDR3 length is 15 residues. J lost 4 bases, V lost 3 bases, and 2 bases had no gene match. Germline loops: CDR1 KGHSH, CDR2 LQKENI.

The rearrangement joins TRBV5-6 to TRBJ2-4, with TRBD1 matching over 9 bases. The CDR3 totals 16 residues. Germline V gene data show CDR1 as SGHDT and CDR2 as YYEEEE. The trim removed 6 bases at V and 6 bases at J, leaving 13 bases unmatched. CDR3 nucleotide sequence: TGTGCCAGCACCGACGAAGGGGGACAGGGTGGAAACATTCAGTACTTC. It encodes CASTDEGGQGGNIQYF.

V and J are TRBV5-4 and TRBJ1-3; weak D call: TRBD1 (5 bases). The V end lost 0 bases, the J end lost 0 bases, and 10 bases lay between the germline ends. CDR3 size: 16 residues. In germline, CDR1 is SGHNT, CDR2 YYREEE (reference sequence). DNA of the CDR3: TGTGCCAGCAGCTTGGCCGCCGGGGGCTCTGGAAACACCATATATTTT. Its protein is CASSLAAGGSGNTIYF.

The genes are TRBV5-1 and TRBJ2-1; D is perhaps TRBD1 (6 bases). The CDR3 loop spans 13 amino acids. The germline CDR1 and CDR2 sequences are SGHRS and YFSETQ. Trimming shortened V by 2 bases and J by 7 bases, and 10 bases separated the two germline ends. The CDR3 DNA is TGCGCCAGCAGCTTAACAGGGTTGAATGAGCAGTTCTTC. The encoded protein is CASSLTGLNEQFF.

V is TRBV2 and J is TRBJ2-5; 10 bases match TRBD1. Germline assignment: CDR1 SNHLY and CDR2 FYNNEI. The CDR3 has 15 amino acids. With 6 bases clipped from V and 3 bases from J, the junction kept 7 bases outside the gene matches. The CDR3 DNA sequence: TGTGCCAGCAGAAGGACAGGGGGACCCAAAGAGACCCAGTACTTC. Translating it yields CASRRTGGPKETQYF.

J is TRBJ1-4 and V is TRBV5-5; D is undetermined. The CDR3 contains 14 residues. Trimming removed 6 bases at V and 8 bases at J, with 17 bases between. CDR1 is SGHKS and CDR2 is YYEKEE in the germline V gene (reference sequence). CDR3 loop: CASTSDSNGEKLFF. As DNA, the CDR3 is TGTGCCAGCACCTCGGACTCAAATGGAGAAAAACTGTTTTTT.

The chain couples TRBV5-1 to TRBJ2-1; 9 nucleotides match TRBD2. The junction had 8 bases not matched to a gene; V was cut back by 1 base and J by 9 bases. This CDR3 region has 15 residues. Germline CDR1 and CDR2: SGHRS and YFSETQ. The CDR3 loop is CASSLTSGSGGEQFF. As DNA, the CDR3 is TGCGCCAGCAGCTTGACTAGCGGGTCCGGGGGTGAGCAGTTCTTC.

The chain employs TRBV6-6 and TRBJ2-6; D is unresolved. There are 16 residues in the CDR3. V was trimmed by 11 bases and J by 0 bases, leaving 17 bases between them. Germline V CDR1 and CDR2: MNHNY, SVGAGI (reference sequence). In DNA form, the CDR3 reads TGTGCCTCTCGGCCCAACCCGGGCTCTGGGGCCAACGTCCTGACTTTC. Protein: CASRPNPGSGANVLTF.

The rearrangement links TRBV11-2 to TRBJ1-2, with 8 positions matching TRBD1. CDR3 size: 15 residues. The germline V gene encodes CDR1 SGHAT and CDR2 FQNNGV. V lost 5 bases, J lost 5 bases, and 10 bases stayed unmatched. DNA for the CDR3: TGTGCCAGCAGCCTGGACAGGGACCTGAGTTATGGCTACACCTTC. It yields the protein CASSLDRDLSYGYTF.

The chain has TRBV7-9 and TRBJ2-1, with TRBD1 as a possible D gene (6 bases). The V gene's germline CDR1 is SEHNR and CDR2 FQNEAQ (reference sequence). The CDR3 has 15 residues. V lost 5 bases, J lost 3 bases, and 14 bases lay in between. Written as DNA, the CDR3 is TGTGCCAGCAGCCCCGGATTGGACAGCTACAATGAGCAGTTCTTC. Protein: CASSPGLDSYNEQFF. The full variable domain, its missing parts supplied by reference TRBV7-9 and TRBJ2-1, is DTGVSQNPRHKITKRGQNVTFRCDPISEHNRLYWYRQTLGQGPEFLTYFQNEAQLEKSRLLSDRFSAERPKGSFSTLEIQRTEQGDSAMYLCASSPGLDSYNEQFFGPGTRLTVL.

The chain has TRBV19 and TRBJ1-5; TRBD1 matches at 8 bases. This CDR3 contains 15 residues. Germline CDR1 reads LNHDA; CDR2 reads SQIVND (reference sequence). V gave up 6 bases and J gave up 3 bases; unmatched junction bases: 7. The CDR3 protein is CASRADRANNQPQHF. CDR3 nucleotides: TGTGCCAGTAGGGCGGACAGGGCTAACAATCAGCCCCAGCATTTT.

This chain joins TRBV27 and TRBJ2-7, with D tentatively TRBD2 (6 bases). The CDR3 spans 14 residues. Per germline, CDR1 MNHEY and CDR2 SMNVEV (reference sequence). The germline V and J ends were trimmed by 0 bases and 3 bases, with 9 bases remaining between them. The CDR3 sequence is CASSLSTRNYEQYF. CDR3 coding DNA: TGTGCCAGCAGTTTATCGACTAGAAACTACGAGCAGTACTTC.

The J gene is TRBJ2-3, the V gene TRBV29-1, with D maybe TRBD1 (5 bases). The CDR3 extends over 15 amino acids. The V end was cut by 5 bases, the J end by 4 bases, with 19 bases between. Germline V gene sequence: CDR1 SQVTM, CDR2 ANQGSEA. The CDR3 coding sequence is TGCAGCGTTAAGAATGGGCTGGGGCGTTCAGATACGCAGTATTTT. This translates into CSVKNGLGRSDTQYF.

The chain recombines TRBV6-1 with TRBJ2-7; tentatively, D is TRBD2 (6 bases). The CDR3 runs 15 residues. V was shortened by 4 bases and J by 0 bases, with 13 bases between the two germline ends. Germline V gene sequence: CDR1 MNHNS, CDR2 SASEGT. The CDR3 region is CASSGAAGSSYEQYF. In DNA form, the CDR3 reads TGTGCCAGCAGTGGGGCCGCGGGGAGCTCCTACGAGCAGTACTTC.

V gene TRBV19 combines with J gene TRBJ1-2; 8 nucleotides align to TRBD1. The junction had 13 bases not matched to a gene; V was cut back by 10 bases and J by 6 bases. The CDR3 totals 14 residues. The germline gives CDR1 LNHDA, CDR2 SQIVND (reference sequence). CDR3 sequence (DNA): TGTGCCAACTCCCGGACAGGGCCTAGGGATGGCTACACCTTC. This codes for CANSRTGPRDGYTF.

The V call is TRBV5-1, the J call TRBJ1-2; 9 bases line up with TRBD1. Germline V gene data show CDR1 as SGHRS and CDR2 as YFSETQ. The CDR3 spans 13 residues. Germline trimming cut 2 bases from V and 6 bases from J; bases unmatched to any gene: 2. CDR3 nucleotide sequence: TGCGCCAGCAGCTTAACAGGGGGCGATGGCTACACCTTC. Translation: CASSLTGGDGYTF.

The chain employs TRBV5-8 and TRBJ1-2; the D is unclear. Germline V gene data show CDR1 as SGHTS and CDR2 as YDEGEE. This CDR3 has 15 amino acids. With 0 bases removed from V and 4 bases from J, the gap between germline ends came to 13 bases. This CDR3 is CASSLVRGGLYGYTF. The CDR3 DNA reads TGTGCCAGCAGCTTGGTCCGCGGAGGGCTCTATGGCTACACCTTC.